This T cell receptor beta chain was documented in a study of blood T cell repertoires in COVID-19. The wider study: From the United States, Italy and Spain came samples of acute and convalescent COVID-19.

As handled by the study authors: Estimation of nucleated cell counts was performed using reference gene primer amplification. Clones were read by immunoSEQ multiplex PCR, and TCRdb kept only the in-frame ones, dropping some. V, J and clone size are those of that table, while D and trimming were read from the DNA. The sample includes 150,000 or so clones, 60% to 85% of them seen just once. This clone showed up just once. Trimming removed 7 bases from V and 2 bases from J, with 15 bases in between. Germline CDR1 is MNHEY and CDR2 is SVGAGI. The CDR3 contains 15 residues. The V gene is TRBV6-5, the J gene TRBJ2-1; D is undetermined. Sequencing used peripheral blood. This receptor was obtained from a woman of 80 years or more with active or convalescent COVID-19. In DNA, the CDR3 is TGTGCCAGCAACGGAAGGAGTGAGACCTACAATGAGCAGTTCTTC. This translates into CASNGRSETYNEQFF.